What follows are 10 T cell receptor beta chains derived from one specimen sequenced in a study of T cell changes during pregnancy in multiple sclerosis. TCRdb's table, derived via immunoSEQ multiplex PCR, lists solely in-frame clones and lacks some. The sample has about 70,000 clones; 80% to 95% are singletons. Sequencing used CD8+ T cells from peripheral blood mononuclear cells, obtained in the third trimester of pregnancy. These receptors all stem from a female donor in good health, enrolled as a control in a pregnancy study.

V gene TRBV11-3 combines with J gene TRBJ2-3; a possible D gene is TRBD2 (7 bases). Per germline, CDR1 SGHNT and CDR2 YENEEA. The CDR3 contains 18 residues. V was cut by 0 bases and J by 2 bases, with 18 bases left in between. The CDR3 region is CASSLENWGGAFTDTQYF. In DNA form, the CDR3 reads TGTGCCAGCAGCTTAGAGAACTGGGGGGGGGCCTTCACAGATACGCAGTATTTT.

The V and J genes are TRBV5-6 and TRBJ2-7; 9 positions agree with TRBD1. J lost 3 bases, V lost 4 bases, and 8 bases had no gene match. The CDR3 covers 15 residues. In germline, CDR1 is SGHDT, CDR2 YYEEEE. CDR3 in amino acids: CASSRPGTGLYEQYF. CDR3 nucleotides: TGTGCCAGCAGCCGACCAGGGACAGGGCTCTACGAGCAGTACTTC.

Notes on this clone: One junction end does not reproduce the germline sequence, and a read error may be involved. The rearrangement links TRBV7-6 to TRBJ2-1; D possibly corresponds to TRBD2 (5 bases). The CDR3 consists of 14 residues. Per germline, CDR1 SGHVS and CDR2 FNYEAQ. This CDR3 reads CASNLALEGNEQFF. The CDR3 nucleotides read TGTGCCAGCAACTTAGCGTTAGAGGGAAATGAGCAGTTCTTC.

The chain is built from TRBV13 and TRBJ2-7, with TRBD1 as a possible D gene (5 bases). V lost 5 bases and J 6 bases, leaving 17 bases between the germline ends. CDR1 PRHDT and CDR2 FYEKMQ come from the germline V gene (reference sequence). The CDR3 is made up of 14 amino acids. CDR3 nucleotides: TGTGCCAGCAGCCCCAGGGTGAAGGCCTCCGAGCAGTACTTC. Translated: CASSPRVKASEQYF.

This clone was detected only once. This chain links TRBV7-9 with TRBJ2-5; 9 bases align to TRBD1. V shed 1 base and J 3 bases; nucleotides not matched to a gene: 6. Germline values: CDR1 SEHNR, CDR2 FQNEAQ (reference sequence). This CDR3 has 16 residues. CDR3: CASSLGQGVRKETQYF. As DNA, the CDR3 is TGTGCCAGCAGCTTAGGACAGGGGGTTCGGAAAGAGACCCAGTACTTC.

The rearrangement joins TRBV4-3 to TRBJ2-5, with 10 nucleotides matching TRBD2. Trimming at V came to 0 bases and at J to 5 bases, leaving 15 bases not matched to a gene. This CDR3 region has 19 residues. CDR1 and CDR2 from the germline V gene are LGHNA and YSLEER. In nucleotides, the CDR3 is TGCGCCAGCAGCCAAGATAGCCTAGCGGGGGCCCTTACGGGGGAGACCCAGTACTTC. Protein sequence: CASSQDSLAGALTGETQYF.

V and J are TRBV27 and TRBJ2-2; D remains ambiguous. Germline-derived CDR1 and CDR2 are MNHEY and SMNVEV (reference sequence). V shed 1 base and J shed 0 bases, with 3 bases lying between them. This CDR3 is built from 14 residues. The CDR3 sequence: CASSLFANTGELFF. The CDR3 DNA sequence: TGTGCCAGCAGTTTATTCGCGAACACCGGGGAGCTGTTTTTT.

The J gene is TRBJ2-7, the V gene TRBV9, with D possibly TRBD1 on 6 matching bases. Germline V gene data show CDR1 as SGDLS and CDR2 as YYNGEE. This CDR3 region has 16 residues. V dropped 4 bases and J dropped 2 bases, with 19 bases sitting between them. The DNA for the CDR3 is TGTGCCAGCAGCACGTCAAACAGGGCTTCGACCTACGAGCAGTACTTC. Protein: CASSTSNRASTYEQYF. Drawing the rest from reference TRBV9 and TRBJ2-7, the complete variable domain is DSGVTQTPKHLITATGQRVTLRCSPRSGDLSVYWYQQSLDQGLQFLIQYYNGEERAKGNILERFSAQQFPDLHSELNLSSLELGDSALYFCASSTSNRASTYEQYFGPGTRLTVT.

The rearrangement joins TRBV6-6 to TRBJ1-5; D gene unclear. This CDR3 is 16 amino acids long. Germline V gene lookup returns CDR1 MNHNY and CDR2 SVGAGI (reference sequence). V lost 5 bases, J lost 0 bases, and 14 bases lay in between. The CDR3 loop is CASSPFRGDSNQPQHF. DNA for the CDR3: TGTGCCAGCAGTCCCTTCCGGGGAGATAGCAATCAGCCCCAGCATTTT.

This clone was seen just once. V usage is TRBV4-3 and J usage is TRBJ2-3; a weak D match, TRBD2 (5 bases). The CDR3 length is 15 residues. V was pared by 0 bases and J by 6 bases, with 13 bases between. Germline V gene sequence: CDR1 LGHNA, CDR2 YSLEER. This CDR3 reads CASSQDPRAEDTQYF. In nucleotides, the CDR3 is TGCGCCAGCAGCCAAGATCCGCGGGCCGAGGATACGCAGTATTTT.